This T cell receptor beta chain was captured in a study of T cell responses to AZD1222 COVID-19 vaccine. Data came from immunoSEQ multiplex PCR; TCRdb stores just in-frame clones and leaves some out. Of around 94,000 clones detected, 85% to 90% appear once; the ten largest clones hold 4% to 6%. Germline assignment: CDR1 SEHNR and CDR2 FQNEAQ (reference sequence). Trimming took 5 bases from V and 4 from J, leaving 15 bases between them. CDR3 size: 14 residues. The source was peripheral blood, collected on day 0 of AZD1222 vaccination. The sequence derives from an adult in good health. V usage is TRBV7-9 and J usage is TRBJ2-7, with D possibly matching TRBD1 (6 bases). The CDR3 DNA reads as TGTGCCAGCAGCCAGGGGCTTTTGGGATACGAGCAGTACTTC. This translates into CASSQGLLGYEQYF.